This T cell receptor beta chain was identified in a study of blood T cell repertoires in COVID-19. Study as a whole: The study drew acute and convalescent COVID-19 samples from the United States, Italy and Spain.

J lost 5 bases, V lost 2 bases, and 8 bases had no gene match. Germline V gives CDR1 MNHEY, CDR2 SVGAGI. This CDR3 region has 15 residues. Those enrolled in Seattle joined during active infection and were followed longitudinally afterward. Authors' methods: Scientists estimated how many nucleated cells there were by amplifying reference gene primers. Assay used: immunoSEQ multiplex PCR; TCRdb lists only in-frame clones, some missing. The DNA gave D and trimming, while V, J and clone size come from that table. The sample shows 200,000 to 250,000 clones, around 85% of them seen only once. Sequencing was performed on peripheral blood. J is TRBJ2-5 and V is TRBV6-5; 7 bases are shared with TRBD2. The receptor comes from a man aged 50 to 60 with COVID-19, enrolled during active disease. The CDR3 here is CASSYTLTSSETQYF. CDR3 bases: TGTGCCAGCAGTTACACCCTGACTAGCTCCGAGACCCAGTACTTC.